This is a list of T cell receptor beta chains from one sample in a study of blood T cells in healthy people across ages. Via MiXCR, TCRdb re-called the 5' RACE reads, giving one row per CDR3 protein. Here the sample spans about 630,000 distinct CDR3 sequences, roughly 20% being singletons. The specimen sequenced was blood. These receptors all stem from an older man in good health. Both conserved end residues are part of each CDR3. Each record gives: D gene, clone size, V gene, J gene, CDR3 protein, CDR3 DNA. D genes are given only for firm matches. Some rows have no size entry. The others give once, few or many, or a class for an expanded clone.

d_call: -
clone_size: -
v_call: TRBV29-1
j_call: TRBJ2-1
cdr3_aa: CSVGGSGYSYNERFF
cdr3_nt: TGCAGCGTTGGGGGTAGCGGATACTCCTACAATGAGCGGTTCTTC

d_call: TRBD1
clone_size: few
v_call: TRBV4-1
j_call: TRBJ2-4
cdr3_aa: CASSPGQGSAKNIQYF
cdr3_nt: TGCGCCAGCAGCCCGGGACAGGGATCCGCCAAAAACATTCAGTACTTC

d_call: TRBD1
clone_size: -
v_call: TRBV7-9
j_call: TRBJ2-7
cdr3_aa: CASSLRTGGIEQYF
cdr3_nt: TGTGCCAGCAGCTTACGGACAGGGGGAATCGAGCAGTACTTC

d_call: -
clone_size: -
v_call: TRBV29-1
j_call: TRBJ2-2
cdr3_aa: CSVARYPNTGELFF
cdr3_nt: TGCAGCGTTGCGCGATATCCGAACACCGGGGAGCTGTTTTTT

d_call: TRBD2
clone_size: -
v_call: TRBV14
j_call: TRBJ2-3
cdr3_aa: CASSQELAGYTDTQYF
cdr3_nt: TGTGCCAGCAGCCAAGAACTAGCGGGGTACACAGATACGCAGTATTTT

d_call: TRBD2
clone_size: -
v_call: TRBV27
j_call: TRBJ2-2
cdr3_aa: CASSLAGGPGSGGELFF
cdr3_nt: TGTGCCAGCAGTTTAGCGGGAGGGCCGGGATCAGGCGGGGAGCTGTTTTTT

d_call: -
clone_size: once
v_call: TRBV29-1
j_call: TRBJ2-6
cdr3_aa: CSVERTGANVLTF
cdr3_nt: TGCAGCGTTGAACGTACTGGGGCCAACGTCCTGACTTTC

d_call: TRBD2
clone_size: few
v_call: TRBV20-1
j_call: TRBJ2-2
cdr3_aa: CSARAGLAGATGELFF
cdr3_nt: TGCAGTGCCCGGGCAGGACTAGCGGGAGCCACCGGGGAGCTGTTTTTT

d_call: TRBD2
clone_size: -
v_call: TRBV20-1
j_call: TRBJ2-5
cdr3_aa: CSALYGDYPQETQYF
cdr3_nt: TGCAGTGCTCTCTATGGGGACTATCCTCAAGAGACCCAGTACTTC

d_call: -
clone_size: few
v_call: TRBV7-9
j_call: TRBJ1-4
cdr3_aa: CASHRGASNEKLFF
cdr3_nt: TGTGCCAGCCATAGGGGGGCGTCTAATGAAAAACTGTTTTTT

d_call: TRBD2
clone_size: few
v_call: TRBV7-9
j_call: TRBJ2-3
cdr3_aa: CASSLWLAGVMGTDTQYF
cdr3_nt: TGTGCCAGCAGCTTGTGGCTAGCGGGGGTTATGGGCACAGATACGCAGTATTTT

d_call: -
clone_size: -
v_call: TRBV10-3
j_call: TRBJ2-5
cdr3_aa: CAIRRDRQETQYF
cdr3_nt: TGTGCCATCAGGCGGGACAGACAAGAGACCCAGTACTTC

d_call: TRBD2
clone_size: -
v_call: TRBV28
j_call: TRBJ2-3
cdr3_aa: CASSPWTSGRPTDTQYF
cdr3_nt: TGTGCCAGCAGTCCTTGGACTAGCGGGAGGCCCACAGATACGCAGTATTTT

d_call: -
clone_size: -
v_call: TRBV9
j_call: TRBJ2-2
cdr3_aa: CASGMAHFTGELFF
cdr3_nt: TGTGCCAGCGGCATGGCCCATTTCACCGGGGAGCTGTTTTTT

d_call: -
clone_size: many
v_call: TRBV3-1
j_call: TRBJ1-2
cdr3_aa: CASSRAGVGYTF
cdr3_nt: TGTGCCAGCAGCCGTGCGGGGGTTGGCTACACCTTC

d_call: TRBD1
clone_size: -
v_call: TRBV5-1
j_call: TRBJ2-5
cdr3_aa: CASSFKGQGAWEQYF
cdr3_nt: TGCGCCAGCAGCTTTAAGGGACAGGGGGCATGGGAGCAGTACTTC

d_call: -
clone_size: -
v_call: TRBV4-3
j_call: TRBJ1-1
cdr3_aa: CASSQAADMNTEAFF
cdr3_nt: TGCGCCAGCAGCCAGGCGGCAGACATGAACACTGAAGCTTTCTTT

d_call: -
clone_size: few
v_call: TRBV7-2
j_call: TRBJ2-1
cdr3_aa: CASSLSGGGQFF
cdr3_nt: TGTGCCAGCAGCTTAAGCGGAGGTGGGCAGTTCTTC

d_call: -
clone_size: few
v_call: TRBV11-2
j_call: TRBJ2-5
cdr3_aa: CASSLSLRRGETQYF
cdr3_nt: TGTGCCAGCAGCTTATCCTTGCGGAGGGGAGAGACCCAGTACTTC

d_call: -
clone_size: few
v_call: TRBV2
j_call: TRBJ2-7
cdr3_aa: CASSDIQVRAEQYF
cdr3_nt: TGTGCCAGCAGTGATATACAGGTGCGGGCCGAGCAGTACTTC

d_call: -
clone_size: -
v_call: TRBV7-9
j_call: TRBJ2-7
cdr3_aa: CASSPARTPTYEQYF
cdr3_nt: TGTGCCAGCAGCCCAGCACGGACTCCTACGTACGAGCAGTACTTC

d_call: TRBD1
clone_size: -
v_call: TRBV19
j_call: TRBJ2-4
cdr3_aa: CASTTTGYGIQYF
cdr3_nt: TGTGCCAGTACCACGACAGGGTACGGCATTCAGTACTTC

d_call: -
clone_size: -
v_call: TRBV20-1
j_call: TRBJ1-6
cdr3_aa: CSAPRDGNSPLHF
cdr3_nt: TGCAGTGCACCCCGGGACGGTAATTCACCCCTCCACTTT

d_call: -
clone_size: -
v_call: TRBV9
j_call: TRBJ2-5
cdr3_aa: CASSVGSGLTEETQYF
cdr3_nt: TGTGCCAGCAGCGTAGGTTCCGGGCTCACTGAAGAGACCCAGTACTTC

d_call: TRBD2
clone_size: -
v_call: TRBV6-6
j_call: TRBJ2-3
cdr3_aa: CASRRTSGGAFGTQYF
cdr3_nt: TGTGCCAGCAGACGGACTAGCGGAGGGGCTTTTGGGACGCAGTATTTT